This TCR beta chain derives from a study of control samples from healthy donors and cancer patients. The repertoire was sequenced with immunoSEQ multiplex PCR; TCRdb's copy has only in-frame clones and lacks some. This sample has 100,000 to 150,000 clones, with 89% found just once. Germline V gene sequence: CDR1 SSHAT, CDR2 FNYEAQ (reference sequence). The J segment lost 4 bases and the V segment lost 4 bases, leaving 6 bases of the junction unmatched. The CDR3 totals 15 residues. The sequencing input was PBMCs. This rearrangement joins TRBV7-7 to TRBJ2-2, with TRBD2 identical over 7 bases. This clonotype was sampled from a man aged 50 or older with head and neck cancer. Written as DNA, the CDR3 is TGTGCCAGCAGCTCCGGGACTAAACCCACCGGGGAGCTGTTTTTT. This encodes CASSSGTKPTGELFF.